A selection of T cell receptor beta chains follows, all from one sample in a study of CD8+ T cells in alopecia areata. Here immunoSEQ multiplex PCR was the method, and the copy in TCRdb shows in-frame clones only, minus some. The sample consists of some 150,000 clones, less than 65% of them appearing once. The source material was CD8+ T cells sorted from blood, sampled at week 0. The source of these receptors is a human donor with alopecia areata. CDR3s include the opening cysteine and the closing phenylalanine or tryptophan. D genes are given only for firm matches. Clone size, where shown, is once, few, many, or a class for clones that have expanded.

>TRBD1|TRBJ2-5|TRBV7-6|-
CASSLTGGETQYF
TGTGCCAGCAGCTTGACAGGGGGGGAGACCCAGTACTTC
>-|TRBJ2-7|TRBV29-1|-
CSVATGMDNYEQYF
TGCAGCGTTGCCACAGGGATGGACAACTACGAGCAGTACTTC
>-|TRBJ1-1|TRBV20-1|once
CSVVRGAEAFF
TGCAGTGTGGTTCGAGGGGCTGAAGCTTTCTTT
>TRBD1|TRBJ1-2|TRBV9|-
CASSQGPDRVNYGYTF
TGTGCCAGCAGCCAAGGCCCGGACAGGGTTAACTATGGCTACACCTTC
>TRBD1|TRBJ1-2|TRBV2|-
CASRDRVDGYTF
TGTGCCAGCAGGGACAGGGTGGATGGCTACACCTTC
>TRBD2|TRBJ2-1|TRBV9|few
CASSPGTSGNEQFF
TGTGCCAGCAGCCCCGGGACTAGCGGCAATGAGCAGTTCTTC
>TRBD1|TRBJ1-1|TRBV6-5|-
CATWDRGFVTEAFF
TGTGCCACCTGGGACAGGGGGTTCGTCACTGAAGCTTTCTTT
>-|TRBJ2-2|TRBV7-3|-
CASSDQGWTGELFF
TGTGCCAGCAGCGACCAGGGGTGGACCGGGGAGCTGTTTTTT
>-|TRBJ1-1|TRBV5-6|-
CASSYRTPLREKNTEAFF
TGTGCCAGCAGCTACAGGACACCATTGCGGGAAAAGAACACTGAAGCTTTCTTT
>-|TRBJ2-7|TRBV11-2|few
CASSPQARYEQYF
TGTGCCAGCAGCCCACAGGCCAGGTACGAGCAGTACTTC
>-|TRBJ2-2|TRBV6-5|once
CASTGRETGELFF
TGTGCCAGCACAGGACGAGAGACCGGGGAGCTGTTTTTT
>-|TRBJ2-3|TRBV2|-
CASSERVSSTDTQYF
TGTGCCAGCAGTGAGAGGGTTTCTAGCACAGATACGCAGTATTTT
>-|TRBJ2-2|TRBV27|-
CASSPDITGELFF
TGTGCCAGCAGTCCCGACATCACCGGGGAGCTGTTTTTT
>-|TRBJ2-3|TRBV2|-
CASRTESWAGTDTQYF
TGTGCCAGCAGGACAGAAAGCTGGGCTGGCACAGATACGCAGTATTTT
>TRBD1|TRBJ1-1|TRBV30|-
CAWSVGQGGGEAFF
TGTGCCTGGAGCGTAGGACAGGGGGGTGGCGAAGCTTTCTTT
>-|TRBJ2-3|TRBV29-1|few
CSVVVWSTDTQYF
TGCAGCGTTGTTGTTTGGAGCACAGATACGCAGTATTTT
>TRBD1|TRBJ2-7|TRBV7-9|-
CASSAEGWTGAFYEQYF
TGTGCCAGCAGCGCAGAGGGATGGACAGGGGCCTTCTACGAGCAGTACTTC
>-|TRBJ1-2|TRBV23-1|-
CASSQTGRKPNYGYTF
TGCGCCAGCAGTCAAACCGGACGGAAACCTAACTATGGCTACACCTTC
>-|TRBJ1-2|TRBV29-1|-
CSVDLTDPGYTF
TGCAGCGTTGATTTGACTGACCCCGGCTACACCTTC
>TRBD1|TRBJ2-2|TRBV15|-
CATGTGDTGELFF
TGTGCCACCGGGACAGGGGACACCGGGGAGCTGTTTTTT
>-|TRBJ2-7|TRBV19|-
CASSTGTPGYEQYF
TGTGCCAGTAGTACCGGGACTCCGGGCTACGAGCAGTACTTC
>TRBD2|TRBJ2-7|TRBV6-1|-
CASSEALRTRSEQYF
TGTGCCAGCAGTGAAGCGCTTCGGACTAGAAGCGAGCAGTACTTC
>-|TRBJ2-7|TRBV14|-
CASSQDEDTNYEQYF
TGTGCCAGCAGCCAAGATGAGGACACCAACTACGAGCAGTACTTC
>TRBD2|TRBJ2-1|TRBV7-6|-
CASSGAGVNEQFF
TGTGCCAGCAGCGGCGCGGGGGTTAATGAGCAGTTCTTC
>-|TRBJ1-1|TRBV2|-
CASSADTEAFF
TGTGCCAGCAGTGCGGACACTGAAGCTTTCTTT
>-|TRBJ1-5|TRBV5-6|-
CASSYRKNSNQPQHF
TGTGCCAGCAGCTACAGGAAAAATAGCAATCAGCCCCAGCATTTT
>-|TRBJ2-7|TRBV4-1|few
CASSQGTPTYEQYF
TGCGCCAGCAGCCAAGGTACACCTACCTACGAGCAGTACTTC
>-|TRBJ2-2|TRBV4-3|few
CASSQVWGLQFTGELFF
TGCGCCAGCAGCCAAGTCTGGGGGCTACAGTTCACCGGGGAGCTGTTTTTT
>-|TRBJ1-2|TRBV27|-
CASKKDSMDGYTF
TGTGCCAGTAAAAAAGACAGCATGGATGGCTACACCTTC
>TRBD2|TRBJ2-1|TRBV7-2|-
CASSQEGVAGGPNEQFF
TGCGCCAGCAGCCAAGAAGGTGTAGCGGGGGGGCCAAATGAGCAGTTCTTC
>-|TRBJ2-1|TRBV6-5|-
CASNIQGGNEQFF
TGTGCCAGCAACATCCAGGGGGGCAATGAGCAGTTCTTC
>-|TRBJ2-7|TRBV11-1|few
CASSLGAYEQYF
TGTGCCAGCAGCTTAGGGGCCTACGAGCAGTACTTC
>TRBD1|TRBJ1-4|TRBV2|once
CASSPGTGGGEKLFF
TGTGCCAGCAGCCCTGGGACAGGGGGCGGTGAAAAACTGTTTTTT
>-|TRBJ2-7|TRBV29-1|-
CSVPGLGGYEQYF
TGCAGCGTCCCGGGACTTGGGGGCTACGAGCAGTACTTC
>-|TRBJ1-2|TRBV30|-
CAWRVGGSYGYTF
TGTGCCTGGAGGGTAGGGGGATCCTATGGCTACACCTTC
>-|TRBJ1-1|TRBV7-9|-
CASSLGENTEAFF
TGTGCCAGCAGCTTAGGGGAGAACACTGAAGCTTTCTTT
>-|TRBJ2-3|TRBV27|-
CASSLSRSTDTQYF
TGTGCCAGCAGTTTATCTCGGAGCACAGATACGCAGTATTTT